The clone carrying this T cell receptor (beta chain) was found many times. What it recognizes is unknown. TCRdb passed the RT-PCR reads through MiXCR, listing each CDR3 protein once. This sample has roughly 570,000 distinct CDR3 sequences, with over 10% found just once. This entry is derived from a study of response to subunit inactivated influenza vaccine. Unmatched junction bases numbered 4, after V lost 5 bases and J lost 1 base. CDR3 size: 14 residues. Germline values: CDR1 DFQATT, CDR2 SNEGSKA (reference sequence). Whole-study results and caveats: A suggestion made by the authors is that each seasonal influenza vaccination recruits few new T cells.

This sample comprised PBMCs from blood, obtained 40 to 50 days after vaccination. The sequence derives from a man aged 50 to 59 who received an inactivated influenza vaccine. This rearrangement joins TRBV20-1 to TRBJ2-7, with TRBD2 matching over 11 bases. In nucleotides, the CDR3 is TGCAGTGCTTATCGACTAGCGGGATCCTACGAGCAGTACTTC. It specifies CSAYRLAGSYEQYF.